The clone carrying this TCR beta chain appeared many times. Its cognate antigen is unknown. TCRdb reprocessed the reads via MiXCR and lists one record per CDR3 protein. Seen here are approximately 300,000 distinct CDR3 sequences, roughly 25% observed once, and the top ten hold roughly 15%. The data were taken from a study of T cell repertoires in cytomegalovirus infection. Background on the study: Through public TCR beta signatures, both CMV infection and matching HLA type were indicated. Regarding the study as a whole: Frequencies of public TCR beta families were cumulated, and this identified carriers of CMV plus the relevant HLA. Within the response measured ex vivo, HLA-C-restricted CMV-specific TCR beta clonotypes were dominant.

Germline-derived CDR1 and CDR2 are LGHDT and YNNKEL (reference sequence). V dropped 0 bases and J dropped 1 base, with 7 bases sitting between them. The length of the CDR3 is 14 residues. This clonotype originated in a human donor in good health (CMV status not recorded). Some clones in this sample may be carry-over from other donors' samples. V is TRBV3-1 and J is TRBJ2-7; the D is unclear. This sample comprised cultured PBMCs, obtained from culture after CMV antigen stimulation. CDR3 in amino acids: CASSQDPVSYEQYF. The DNA for the CDR3 is TGTGCCAGCAGCCAAGATCCAGTGTCCTACGAGCAGTACTTC.